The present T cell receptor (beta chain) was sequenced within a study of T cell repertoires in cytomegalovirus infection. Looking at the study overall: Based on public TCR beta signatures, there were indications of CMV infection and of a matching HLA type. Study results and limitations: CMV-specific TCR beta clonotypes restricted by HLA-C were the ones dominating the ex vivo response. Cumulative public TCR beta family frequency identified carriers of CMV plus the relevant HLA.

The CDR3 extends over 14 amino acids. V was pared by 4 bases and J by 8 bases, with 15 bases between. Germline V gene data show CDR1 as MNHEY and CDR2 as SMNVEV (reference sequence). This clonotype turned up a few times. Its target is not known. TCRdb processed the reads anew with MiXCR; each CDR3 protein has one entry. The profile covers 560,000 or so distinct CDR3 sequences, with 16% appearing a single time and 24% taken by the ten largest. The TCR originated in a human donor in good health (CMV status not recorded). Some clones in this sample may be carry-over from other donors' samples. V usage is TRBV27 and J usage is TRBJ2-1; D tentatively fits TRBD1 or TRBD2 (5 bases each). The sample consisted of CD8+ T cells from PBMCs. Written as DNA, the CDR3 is TGTGCCAGCAGTTACGGGACCAGCGGCTATGAGCAGTTCTTC. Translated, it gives CASSYGTSGYEQFF.